A single sample gave rise to the 20 T cell receptor beta chains below, sequenced in a study of T cell responses to AZD1222 COVID-19 vaccine. Measured with immunoSEQ multiplex PCR; TCRdb has only the in-frame clones, and not every one. The sample has 70,000 to 100,000 clones, 70% to 90% seen once; the top ten hold roughly 3.6%. This specimen was peripheral blood, taken 28 days after the second AZD1222 dose. The source of these receptors is an adult who received the AZD1222 COVID-19 vaccine.

This clone showed up just a few times. The rearrangement joins TRBV7-9 to TRBJ1-6; tentatively, D is TRBD1 (5 bases). Trimming pared 5 bases from V and 8 bases from J, leaving 13 bases between. Germline values: CDR1 SEHNR, CDR2 FQNEAQ (reference sequence). The CDR3 contains 14 residues. The CDR3 loop reads CASSRGGLDSPLHF. DNA of the CDR3: TGTGCCAGCAGCCGGGGGGGACTTGATTCACCCCTCCACTTT.

The chain recombines TRBV19 with TRBJ1-1, with D perhaps TRBD1 (6 bases). V dropped 2 bases and J dropped 3 bases, with 13 bases sitting between them. The CDR3 runs to 15 residues. In germline, CDR1 is LNHDA, CDR2 SQIVND (reference sequence). DNA of the CDR3: TGTGCCAGTAGTATAATAGCAGGGGCATACACTGAAGCTTTCTTT. Its protein product is CASSIIAGAYTEAFF. Using reference TRBV19 and TRBJ1-1 for the parts outside the CDR3, the full variable domain is DGGITQSPKYLFRKEGQNVTLSCEQNLNHDAMYWYRQDPGQGLRLIYYSQIVNDFQKGDIAEGYSVSREKKESFPLTVTSAQKNPTAFYLCASSIIAGAYTEAFFGQGTRLTVV.

The J gene is TRBJ2-7, the V gene TRBV18; a possible D gene is TRBD2 (6 bases). The germline V gene encodes CDR1 KGHSH and CDR2 LQKENI. The CDR3 totals 14 residues. Between the trimmed V and J ends, which lost 5 bases and 3 bases, there was a span of 14 bases. The CDR3: CASSSAGHGYEQYF. The CDR3 DNA reads as TGTGCCAGCTCAAGTGCGGGGCATGGCTACGAGCAGTACTTC.

This sequence joins TRBV9 and TRBJ1-3; TRBD1 matches at 8 bases. Germline V CDR1 and CDR2: SGDLS, YYNGEE. There are 17 residues in the CDR3. With 0 bases clipped from V and 4 bases from J, the junction kept 9 bases outside the gene matches. The CDR3 sequence: CASSVVAGGSWGNTIYF. DNA of the CDR3: TGTGCCAGCAGCGTAGTGGCAGGGGGCTCGTGGGGAAACACCATATATTTT. Full variable domain (outside the CDR3, taken from reference TRBV9 and TRBJ1-3): DSGVTQTPKHLITATGQRVTLRCSPRSGDLSVYWYQQSLDQGLQFLIQYYNGEERAKGNILERFSAQQFPDLHSELNLSSLELGDSALYFCASSVVAGGSWGNTIYFGEGSWLTVV.

The CDR3 coding sequence is TGTGCCAGCAGGGTTTTCTCTGGAAACACCATATATTTT. Translation: CASRVFSGNTIYF. The chain joins TRBV6-5 to TRBJ1-3; D gene unclear. The CDR3 length is 13 residues. Per the germline V gene, CDR1 is MNHEY and CDR2 is SVGAGI. V was clipped by 6 bases and J by 0 bases, with 6 bases between them.

V is TRBV28 and J is TRBJ1-5, with D perhaps TRBD1 (5 bases). The length of the CDR3 is 14 residues. Looked up from germline, CDR1 is MDHEN and CDR2 is SYDVKM. The V end lost 4 bases, the J end lost 2 bases, and 9 bases lay between the germline ends. The CDR3 DNA is TGTGCCAGCAGTTCGATACAGGGCAATCAGCCCCAGCATTTT. The encoded protein is CASSSIQGNQPQHF.

The chain recombines TRBV6-5 with TRBJ2-5, with 15 bases identical to TRBD2. CDR1 and CDR2 from the germline V gene are MNHEY and SVGAGI. The V gene end was trimmed by 6 bases and the J gene end by 4 bases; junction bases not matched to a gene: 3. This CDR3 contains 15 residues. The CDR3: CASRWTSGGGETQYF. In DNA form, the CDR3 reads TGTGCCAGCAGATGGACTAGCGGGGGGGGAGAGACCCAGTACTTC.

This clone was seen a few times. The gene calls are TRBV6-5 and TRBJ1-2; 10 bases are a match to TRBD1. The CDR3 consists of 13 residues. From germline, CDR1 is MNHEY and CDR2 SVGAGI. With V trimmed by 5 bases and J by 8 bases, 5 bases remained unmatched. DNA of the CDR3: TGTGCCAGCAGTCGACAGGGGGCGGCGGGCTACACCTTC. It specifies CASSRQGAAGYTF.

This clone was counted between two and nine times. Other nucleotide sequences from this sample produce the same CDR3. This chain connects TRBV20-1 to TRBJ2-3, with D uncertain. The CDR3 is made up of 11 amino acids. The V gene's germline CDR1 is DFQATT and CDR2 SNEGSKA (reference sequence). Between the trimmed V and J ends, which lost 1 base and 3 bases, there was a span of 2 bases. The CDR3 DNA reads TGCAGTGCTAGAGGGACAGATACGCAGTATTTT. Its protein is CSARGTDTQYF.

This chain joins TRBV5-5 and TRBJ2-3, with no clear D. CDR1 is SGHKS, CDR2 YYEKEE, per germline (reference sequence). The CDR3 totals 14 residues. Deletions cut 1 base from V and 0 bases from J, with 6 bases between. CDR3 coding DNA: TGTGCCAGCAGCTTGTTGATGAGCACAGATACGCAGTATTTT. This gives the protein CASSLLMSTDTQYF.

The J gene is TRBJ2-3, the V gene TRBV5-1; D not resolved. Germline V gives CDR1 SGHRS, CDR2 YFSETQ. The CDR3 contains 10 residues. V lost 6 bases and J 5 bases, leaving 4 bases between the germline ends. The CDR3 nucleotides read TGCGCCAGCACAGGAGATACGCAGTATTTT. As protein: CASTGDTQYF.

This sequence joins TRBV5-8 and TRBJ2-5; D is possibly TRBD2 (6 bases). The CDR3 is 16 amino acids. Germline-derived CDR1 and CDR2 are SGHTS and YDEGEE. V was shortened by 4 bases and J by 0 bases, with 16 bases between the two germline ends. Here the CDR3 DNA reads TGTGCCAGCAGCGCGGGACGGCGAGGTTACCAAGAGACCCAGTACTTC. Its translation is CASSAGRRGYQETQYF.

The chain employs TRBV25-1 and TRBJ2-2, with 8 bases that match TRBD1. Germline-derived CDR1 and CDR2 are MGHDK and SYGVNS. The CDR3 consists of 16 residues. Trimming took 4 bases from V and 4 from J; bases not matched to a gene: 8. CDR3 nucleotides: TGTGCCAGCAGTGGACTGGGGACAGGAGGCACCGGGGAGCTGTTTTTT. Translating gives CASSGLGTGGTGELFF.

The chain links TRBV11-3 to TRBJ2-7; D gene ambiguous. The CDR3 is 14 residues long. In germline, CDR1 is SGHNT, CDR2 YENEEA. V lost 1 base, J lost 4 bases, and 11 bases lay in between. The CDR3 DNA is TGTGCCAGCAGCTTAGGGGGTATAGGATACGAGCAGTACTTC. Amino acid sequence: CASSLGGIGYEQYF.

J is TRBJ1-1 and V is TRBV7-9; D is undetermined. The germline CDR1 and CDR2 sequences are SEHNR and FQNEAQ (reference sequence). This CDR3 spans 14 amino acids. Trimming removed 2 bases at V and 2 bases at J, with 9 bases between. DNA of the CDR3: TGTGCCAGCAGCTTATTACCGGCAAACACTGAAGCTTTCTTT. This codes for CASSLLPANTEAFF.

This chain links TRBV30 with TRBJ2-7, with a weak D call TRBD1 (5 bases). V lost 0 bases, J lost 8 bases, and 17 bases lay in between. This CDR3 is 14 amino acids long. Germline V gene data show CDR1 as GTSNPN and CDR2 as SVGIG (reference sequence). CDR3 residues: CAWSVPRASLKQYF. The CDR3, as DNA: TGTGCCTGGAGTGTTCCCAGGGCTTCCTTGAAGCAGTACTTC.

This rearrangement joins TRBV11-3 to TRBJ2-7; D is perhaps TRBD1 or TRBD2 (7 bases each). Germline V gives CDR1 SGHNT, CDR2 YENEEA. V shed 5 bases and J shed 1 base, with 15 bases lying between them. This CDR3 is built from 15 residues. The CDR3 loop reads CASSPRQGGSYEQYF. The CDR3 coding sequence is TGTGCCAGCAGCCCCCGGCAGGGGGGGTCCTACGAGCAGTACTTC.

The chain combines TRBV24-1 with TRBJ2-2, with D unclear. With 3 bases removed from V and 4 bases from J, the gap between germline ends came to 17 bases. Germline CDR1 KGHDR, CDR2 SFDVKD. The CDR3 is 17 amino acids. CDR3 nucleotides: TGTGCCACCAGTGATCGGACGGCCTCCATGGGCACCGGGGAGCTGTTTTTT. It yields the protein CATSDRTASMGTGELFF.

V usage is TRBV7-8 and J usage is TRBJ2-2, with 7 bases lining up with TRBD1. In germline, CDR1 is SGHVS, CDR2 FQNEAQ. J gave up 6 bases and V 4 bases, and 5 bases lay outside the gene matches. The CDR3 has 14 amino acids. The chain's CDR3 is CASSWNRGAGELFF. Here the CDR3 DNA reads TGTGCCAGCAGCTGGAACAGGGGAGCCGGGGAGCTGTTTTTT.

The chain employs TRBV19 and TRBJ2-2; D call uncertain. Germline assignment: CDR1 LNHDA and CDR2 SQIVND (reference sequence). This CDR3 is 14 amino acids long. V dropped 5 bases and J dropped 3 bases, with 10 bases sitting between them. CDR3 loop: CASSLSRDTGELFF. CDR3 nucleotides: TGTGCCAGTAGTCTATCGAGAGACACCGGGGAGCTGTTTTTT. Filled out from reference TRBV19 and TRBJ2-2, the complete variable domain reads DGGITQSPKYLFRKEGQNVTLSCEQNLNHDAMYWYRQDPGQGLRLIYYSQIVNDFQKGDIAEGYSVSREKKESFPLTVTSAQKNPTAFYLCASSLSRDTGELFFGEGSRLTVL.